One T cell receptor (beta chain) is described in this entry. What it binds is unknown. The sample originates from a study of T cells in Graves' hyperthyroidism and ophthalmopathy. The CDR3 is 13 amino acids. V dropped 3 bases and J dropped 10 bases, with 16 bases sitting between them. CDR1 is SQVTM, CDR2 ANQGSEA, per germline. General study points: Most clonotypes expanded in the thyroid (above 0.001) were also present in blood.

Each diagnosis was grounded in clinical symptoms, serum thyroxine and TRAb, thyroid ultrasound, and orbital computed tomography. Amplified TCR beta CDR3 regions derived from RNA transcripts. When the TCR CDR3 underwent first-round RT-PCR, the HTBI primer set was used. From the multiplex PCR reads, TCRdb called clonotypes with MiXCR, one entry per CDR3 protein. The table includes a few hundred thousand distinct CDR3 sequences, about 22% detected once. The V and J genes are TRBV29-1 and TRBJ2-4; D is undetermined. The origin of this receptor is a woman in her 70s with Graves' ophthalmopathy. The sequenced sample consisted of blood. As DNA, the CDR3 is TGCAGCGTTGAGCCGGCTTCGGTGGGAATTCAGTACTTC. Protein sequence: CSVEPASVGIQYF.